These 30 T cell receptor beta chains originate from one sample sequenced in a study of PD-L1 blockade in urothelial cancer. Assay: immunoSEQ multiplex PCR; the TCRdb copy retains only in-frame clones and omits some. The data hold 90,000 or so clones, with around 89% observed a single time. The time point here: pretreatment peripheral blood. The sequenced sample was PBMCs, obtained around atezolizumab (anti-PD-L1) treatment. Source of these receptors: a man in his sixties with urothelial cancer.

The sample holds a few counts of this clone. The genes are TRBV4-1 and TRBJ1-2; possibly TRBD1 for D (6 bases). The CDR3 runs 15 residues. The V gene lost 1 base and the J gene lost 9 bases, with 18 bases spanning the gap. Germline-derived CDR1 and CDR2 are MGHRA and YSYEKL. CDR3 DNA sequence: TGCGCCAGCAGCCAAGGGATCGTGAATACAGGGCGCTACACCTTC. Translated: CASSQGIVNTGRYTF.

This chain links TRBV18 with TRBJ1-1; unclear D gene. The CDR3 length is 12 residues. V was cut by 5 bases and J by 5 bases, with 9 bases left in between. The germline gives CDR1 KGHSH, CDR2 LQKENI. The CDR3 sequence: CASSVQWTEAFF. The CDR3 DNA is TGTGCCAGCTCAGTACAGTGGACTGAAGCTTTCTTT.

This chain connects TRBV30 to TRBJ1-3; tentatively, D is TRBD1 (5 bases). Per the germline V gene, CDR1 is GTSNPN and CDR2 is SVGIG (reference sequence). V was trimmed by 1 base and J by 2 bases, leaving 9 bases between them. This CDR3 is built from 14 residues. The CDR3 region has the DNA TGTGCCTGGAGTGAGCAGGGTGCTGGAAACACCATATATTTT. As protein: CAWSEQGAGNTIYF.

The chain combines TRBV2 with TRBJ2-3, with 10 positions matching TRBD2. This CDR3 has 14 residues. J lost 7 bases, V lost 2 bases, and 3 bases had no gene match. Germline-derived CDR1 and CDR2 are SNHLY and FYNNEI. CDR3 region: CASSELAGVYTQYF. CDR3 nucleotides: TGTGCCAGCAGTGAACTAGCGGGGGTCTATACGCAGTATTTT. The variable domain in full, with the rest retrieved from reference TRBV2 and TRBJ2-3, is EPEVTQTPSHQVTQMGQEVILRCVPISNHLYFYWYRQILGQKVEFLVSFYNNEISEKSEIFDDQFSVERPDGSNFTLKIRSTKLEDSAMYFCASSELAGVYTQYFGPGTRLTVL.

The chain is built from TRBV4-3 and TRBJ2-5, with 7 bases aligning to TRBD1. Looked up from germline, CDR1 is LGHNA and CDR2 is YSLEER. The ends lost 0 bases at V and 2 bases at J; junction bases unmatched: 3. CDR3 length: 15 amino acids. CDR3 residues: CASSQDPGQQETQYF. The CDR3 DNA reads TGCGCCAGCAGCCAAGATCCGGGACAGCAAGAGACCCAGTACTTC.

The chain carries TRBV27 and TRBJ1-6; no reliable D call. CDR1 and CDR2 from the germline V gene are MNHEY and SMNVEV (reference sequence). Trimming removed 6 bases from V and 8 bases from J, with 8 bases in between. This CDR3 has 12 residues. The CDR3: CASSGVYSPLHF. Here the CDR3 DNA reads TGTGCCAGCAGCGGGGTTTATTCACCCCTCCACTTT.

This clone was seen just once. The rearrangement joins TRBV5-4 to TRBJ1-3, with TRBD1 identical over 8 bases. Trimming took 4 bases from V and 2 from J; bases not matched to a gene: 2. The CDR3 totals 14 residues. From germline, CDR1 is SGHNT and CDR2 YYREEE (reference sequence). For the CDR3, the DNA is TGTGCCAGCAGCCCGACAGGGGCTGGAAACACCATATATTTT. Translated, it gives CASSPTGAGNTIYF.

The gene calls are TRBV25-1 and TRBJ1-6; D call uncertain. The CDR3 covers 17 residues. V dropped 5 bases and J dropped 0 bases, with 14 bases sitting between them. The germline gives CDR1 MGHDK, CDR2 SYGVNS. The CDR3 DNA reads TGTGCCAGCAGTTCTACAGAACCGAGCTCCTATAATTCACCCCTCCACTTT. Translation: CASSSTEPSSYNSPLHF. The full variable domain, in which reference TRBV25-1 and TRBJ1-6 provide the parts outside the CDR3, is EADIYQTPRYLVIGTGKKITLECSQTMGHDKMYWYQQDPGMELHLIHYSYGVNSTEKGDLSSESTVSRIRTEHFPLTLESARPSHTSQYLCASSSTEPSSYNSPLHFGNGTRLTVT.

The chain uses TRBV7-2 and TRBJ2-3, with TRBD1 identical over 7 bases. V lost 1 base, J lost 3 bases, and 7 bases stayed unmatched. Germline V gene sequence: CDR1 SGHTA, CDR2 FQGNSA. CDR3 size: 16 residues. The CDR3 nucleotides are TGTGCCAGCAGCTTAGGTACAGGGGTTGGGACAGATACGCAGTATTTT. Encoded protein: CASSLGTGVGTDTQYF.

V gene TRBV6-4 combines with J gene TRBJ2-3, with D hard to call. The CDR3 runs to 13 residues. From germline, CDR1 is MRHNA and CDR2 SNTAGT. V lost 2 bases and J 2 bases, leaving 5 bases between the germline ends. The CDR3 region has the DNA TGTGCCAGCAGTGACACAAACACAGATACGCAGTATTTT. Encoded protein: CASSDTNTDTQYF.

J is TRBJ1-5 and V is TRBV19, with D hard to call. Germline V gene data show CDR1 as LNHDA and CDR2 as SQIVND (reference sequence). Trimming took off 6 bases at V and 0 bases at J, with 9 bases between the two ends. This CDR3 comprises 14 residues. The CDR3 bases are TGTGCCAGTAGATTCGAGTATAGCAATCAGCCCCAGCATTTT. This encodes CASRFEYSNQPQHF.

The chain couples TRBV4-3 to TRBJ2-2; 10 nucleotides align to TRBD2. Germline V lookup: CDR1 LGHNA, CDR2 YSLEER. This CDR3 has 17 residues. The V and J ends lost 5 bases and 2 bases, in that order; junction bases with no gene match: 8. The CDR3 sequence is CASSGGWTSGNTGELFF. CDR3 DNA sequence: TGCGCCAGCAGCGGCGGGTGGACTAGCGGCAACACCGGGGAGCTGTTTTTT.

This clone was recorded once. V usage is TRBV7-6 and J usage is TRBJ2-4, with a tentative D call TRBD2 (7 bases). Germline CDR1 is SGHVS and CDR2 is FNYEAQ. Trimming took 1 base from V and 6 from J, leaving 10 bases between them. This CDR3 region has 14 residues. Here the CDR3 reads CASSLEGGGNIQYF. The DNA for the CDR3 is TGTGCCAGCAGCTTAGAAGGGGGGGGAAACATTCAGTACTTC. Drawing the rest from reference TRBV7-6 and TRBJ2-4, the complete variable domain is GAGVSQSPRYKVTKRGQDVALRCDPISGHVSLYWYRQALGQGPEFLTYFNYEAQQDKSGLPNDRFSAERPEGSISTLTIQRTEQRDSAMYRCASSLEGGGNIQYFGAGTRLSVL.

V gene TRBV5-1 combines with J gene TRBJ2-5, with TRBD2 as a possible D gene (7 bases). Trimming took off 1 base at V and 2 bases at J, with 18 bases between the two ends. This CDR3 comprises 17 residues. The germline V gene encodes CDR1 SGHRS and CDR2 YFSETQ. In DNA form, the CDR3 reads TGCGCCAGCAGCTTGATAGGACCGGGGGGCGCGCAAGAGACCCAGTACTTC. Its protein product is CASSLIGPGGAQETQYF.

The chain combines TRBV9 with TRBJ2-1, with TRBD2 identical over 10 bases. This CDR3 has 16 amino acids. V shed 0 bases and J 9 bases; nucleotides not matched to a gene: 9. CDR1 and CDR2 (germline): SGDLS, YYNGEE. Written as DNA, the CDR3 is TGTGCCAGCAGCGTAGCTAGCGGGAGCCCCCCAGGTGAGCAGTTCTTC. It codes for CASSVASGSPPGEQFF. Using reference TRBV9 and TRBJ2-1 for the parts outside the CDR3, the full variable domain is DSGVTQTPKHLITATGQRVTLRCSPRSGDLSVYWYQQSLDQGLQFLIQYYNGEERAKGNILERFSAQQFPDLHSELNLSSLELGDSALYFCASSVASGSPPGEQFFGPGTRLTVL.

This clone showed up just once. This chain uses TRBV6-5 with TRBJ2-5; TRBD2 matches 7 bases. The CDR3 is 14 amino acids. Germline V gene sequence: CDR1 MNHEY, CDR2 SVGAGI. The J segment lost 4 bases and the V segment lost 1 base, leaving 3 bases of the junction unmatched. The CDR3 DNA follows: TGTGCCAGCAGTTACTACCAGCGGGGAGAGACCCAGTACTTC. Translated: CASSYYQRGETQYF.

The chain carries TRBV27 and TRBJ2-7; 8 bases match TRBD2. The germline V gene has CDR1 MNHEY and CDR2 SMNVEV (reference sequence). The CDR3 contains 16 residues. V shed 5 bases and J 0 bases; nucleotides not matched to a gene: 9. CDR3 sequence: CASSREGPRYSYEQYF. The CDR3 nucleotides are TGTGCCAGCAGTCGGGAGGGACCGCGCTACTCCTACGAGCAGTACTTC.

This chain uses TRBV10-1 with TRBJ2-1; the D gene is possibly TRBD1 (5 bases). Germline CDR1 is WNHNN and CDR2 is SYGVQD (reference sequence). The CDR3 covers 13 residues. V was shortened by 7 bases and J by 5 bases, with 12 bases between the two germline ends. Here the CDR3 DNA reads TGCGCCAGCACCACAGGCCTCAACAATGAGCAGTTCTTC. The encoded protein is CASTTGLNNEQFF.

A remark on this clone: The junction shows a germline mismatch at one end, possibly a read error. Other nucleotide sequences in the sample specify the same CDR3. The chain links TRBV5-1 to TRBJ2-2; maybe TRBD2 (6 bases). Per germline, CDR1 SGHRS and CDR2 YFSETQ. CDR3 length equals 15 residues. CDR3 loop: CASSLVAGPTGELFF. DNA of the CDR3: TGCGCCAGCAGCTTGGTGGCGGGACCCACCGGGGAGCTGTTTTTC.

A note on this clone: Relative to the germline gene, one junction end is altered; a read error may explain this. This chain uses TRBV7-2 with TRBJ1-2, with D unresolved. CDR1 SGHTA and CDR2 FQGNSA come from the germline V gene. This CDR3 contains 17 residues. The CDR3, as DNA: TGTGCCAGCAGCTTCTTTGTACCGAGGTCCTACACACCGCCCTTCTTCTTC. Residues: CASSFFVPRSYTPPFFF.

The rearrangement uses TRBV9 and TRBJ1-1, with D unclear. CDR1 and CDR2 (germline): SGDLS, YYNGEE. This CDR3 comprises 13 residues. V was cut by 4 bases and J by 0 bases, with 7 bases left in between. The CDR3 nucleotides are TGTGCCAGCAGCTCGACACTGAACACTGAAGCTTTCTTT. Translating gives CASSSTLNTEAFF.

V and J are TRBV5-1 and TRBJ2-3; weak D call: TRBD2 (5 bases). Germline assignment: CDR1 SGHRS and CDR2 YFSETQ. This CDR3 contains 14 residues. The V gene lost 5 bases and the J gene lost 6 bases, with 16 bases spanning the gap. The DNA for the CDR3 is TGCGCCAGCAGTCCGGGAACGGGGAGTGATACGCAGTATTTT. As protein: CASSPGTGSDTQYF.

A single count supports this clone. The J gene is TRBJ2-5, the V gene TRBV5-1; TRBD1 matches at 8 bases. The CDR3 length is 18 residues. With V trimmed by 0 bases and J by 0 bases, 10 bases remained unmatched. The germline V gene has CDR1 SGHRS and CDR2 YFSETQ. DNA of the CDR3: TGCGCCAGCAGCTTGGCCGGGCGAACAGGGGGGAACCAAGAGACCCAGTACTTC. Translation gives CASSLAGRTGGNQETQYF.

V and J are TRBV9 and TRBJ2-1; 11 bases fit TRBD2. The CDR3 runs to 15 residues. After removal of 3 bases from V and 4 bases from J, the junction contained 3 bases not matched to a gene. In germline, CDR1 is SGDLS, CDR2 YYNGEE. In DNA form, the CDR3 reads TGTGCCAGCAGCGCCCGACTAGCGGGGTACAATGAGCAGTTCTTC. This translates into CASSARLAGYNEQFF.

This clone has just a few counts. The CDR3 bases are TGTGCCACCAGCAGCCACCCGACTAGCGGAGTTTACGAGCAGTACTTC. It translates to CATSSHPTSGVYEQYF. The chain couples TRBV15 to TRBJ2-7; 9 bases are shared with TRBD2. The CDR3 runs 16 residues. The V segment lost 3 bases and the J segment 4 bases; nucleotides outside the gene matches: 10. The germline V gene has CDR1 LNHNV and CDR2 YYDKDF (reference sequence).

The J gene is TRBJ1-4, the V gene TRBV6-1, with a possible D match to TRBD1 (5 bases). Trimming shortened V by 2 bases and J by 7 bases, and 14 bases separated the two germline ends. The CDR3 extends over 15 amino acids. The germline V gene has CDR1 MNHNS and CDR2 SASEGT. The CDR3 sequence: CASSERDGGPEKLFF. CDR3 bases: TGTGCCAGCAGTGAAAGGGACGGGGGACCTGAAAAACTGTTTTTT.

The chain has TRBV2 and TRBJ1-1; a weak D match, TRBD1 (5 bases). The CDR3 loop spans 13 amino acids. Germline V gives CDR1 SNHLY, CDR2 FYNNEI. Trimming left V 8 bases short and J 0 bases short, with 10 bases between. The CDR3 region is CASSGLMNTEAFF. The DNA of the CDR3 is TGTGCCAGCTCGGGACTGATGAACACTGAAGCTTTCTTT.

The chain uses TRBV19 and TRBJ2-6; D is undetermined. CDR3 length: 12 residues. Germline assignment: CDR1 LNHDA and CDR2 SQIVND (reference sequence). Trimming took 5 bases from V and 13 from J, leaving 12 bases between them. CDR3 nucleotide sequence: TGTGCCAGTAGTCTCCCTACCATAGTCCTGACTTTC. Translation gives CASSLPTIVLTF.

The chain combines TRBV28 with TRBJ2-1; D is uncertain. This CDR3 comprises 18 residues. Germline CDR1 reads MDHEN; CDR2 reads SYDVKM. V lost 6 bases and J lost 7, with 28 bases in between. The CDR3 DNA reads as TGTGCCAGCAGCTCGAACCGGGTCAACTACCACCTTCCGAATGAGCAGTTCTTC. Protein product: CASSSNRVNYHLPNEQFF.

The chain has TRBV5-4 and TRBJ1-1, with 8 bases fitting TRBD1. The junction had 8 bases not matched to a gene; V was cut back by 6 bases and J by 4 bases. CDR1 is SGHNT and CDR2 is YYREEE in the germline V gene (reference sequence). The CDR3 contains 14 residues. CDR3: CASNDRGGGTEAFF. The CDR3 DNA sequence: TGTGCCAGCAACGACAGGGGAGGGGGCACTGAAGCTTTCTTT. Complete variable domain (other parts from reference TRBV5-4 and TRBJ1-1): ETGVTQSPTHLIKTRGQQVTLRCSSQSGHNTVSWYQQALGQGPQFIFQYYREEENGRGNFPPRFSGLQFPNYSSELNVNALELDDSALYLCASNDRGGGTEAFFGQGTRLTVV.